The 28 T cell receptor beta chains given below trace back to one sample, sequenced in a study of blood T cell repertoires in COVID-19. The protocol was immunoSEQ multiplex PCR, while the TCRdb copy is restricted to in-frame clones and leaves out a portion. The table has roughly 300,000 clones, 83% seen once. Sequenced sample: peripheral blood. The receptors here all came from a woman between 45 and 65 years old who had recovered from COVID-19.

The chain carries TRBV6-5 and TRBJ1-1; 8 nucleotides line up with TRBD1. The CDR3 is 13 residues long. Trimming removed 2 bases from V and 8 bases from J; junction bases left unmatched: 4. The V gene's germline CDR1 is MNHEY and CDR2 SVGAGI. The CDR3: CASSYERDREAFF. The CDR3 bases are TGTGCCAGCAGTTACGAGCGGGACAGGGAAGCTTTCTTT.

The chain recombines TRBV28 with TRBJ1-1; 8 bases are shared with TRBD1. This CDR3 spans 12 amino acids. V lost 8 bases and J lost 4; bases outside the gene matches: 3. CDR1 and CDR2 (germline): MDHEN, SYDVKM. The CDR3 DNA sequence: TGTGCCAGCGGCAGGGGGCCCACTGAAGCTTTCTTT. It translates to CASGRGPTEAFF.

CDR3: CASSQFLPTVSSYNSPLHF. Written as DNA, the CDR3 is TGCGCCAGCAGTCAATTCCTTCCGACAGTGAGCTCCTATAATTCACCCCTCCACTTT. The chain couples TRBV23-1 to TRBJ1-6; D possibly corresponds to TRBD1 (5 bases). TRBV23-1 falls under the ORF class, with uncertain function. This CDR3 region has 19 residues. The germline V and J ends were trimmed by 1 base and 0 bases, with 16 bases remaining between them.

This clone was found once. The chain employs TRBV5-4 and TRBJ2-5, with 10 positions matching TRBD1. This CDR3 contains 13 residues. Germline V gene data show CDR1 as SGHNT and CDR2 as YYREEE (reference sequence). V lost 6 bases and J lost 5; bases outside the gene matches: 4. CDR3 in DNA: TGTGCCAGCATAGGACAGGGGGAGGAGACCCAGTACTTC. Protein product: CASIGQGEETQYF.

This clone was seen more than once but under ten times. The CDR3 region has the DNA TGTGCCATTTCCTCGGACAGCAACTATGGCTACACCTTC. Protein: CAISSDSNYGYTF. The J gene is TRBJ1-2, the V gene TRBV6-6, with a tentative D call TRBD1 (6 bases). There are 13 residues in the CDR3. CDR1 and CDR2 (germline): MNHNY, SVGAGI (reference sequence). Trimming left V 10 bases short and J 2 bases short, with 14 bases between.

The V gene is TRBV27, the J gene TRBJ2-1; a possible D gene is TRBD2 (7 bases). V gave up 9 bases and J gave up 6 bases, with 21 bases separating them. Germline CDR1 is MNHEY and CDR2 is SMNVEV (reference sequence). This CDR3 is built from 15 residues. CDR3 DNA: TGTGCCAGTCGCGGGGGCGGGAGCAGTGGCAATGAGCAGTTCTTC. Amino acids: CASRGGGSSGNEQFF.

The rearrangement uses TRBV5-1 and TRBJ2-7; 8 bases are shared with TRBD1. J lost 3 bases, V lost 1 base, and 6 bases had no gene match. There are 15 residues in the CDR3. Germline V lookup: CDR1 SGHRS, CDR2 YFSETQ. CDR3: CASSLRQGAHYEQYF. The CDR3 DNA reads TGCGCCAGCAGCTTGCGGCAGGGGGCCCACTACGAGCAGTACTTC.

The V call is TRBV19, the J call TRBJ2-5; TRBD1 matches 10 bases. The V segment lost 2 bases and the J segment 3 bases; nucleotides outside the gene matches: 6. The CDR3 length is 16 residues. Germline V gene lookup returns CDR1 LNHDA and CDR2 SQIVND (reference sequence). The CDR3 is CASSILSGTGEETQYF. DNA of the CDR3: TGTGCCAGTAGTATATTGTCCGGGACAGGGGAAGAGACCCAGTACTTC.

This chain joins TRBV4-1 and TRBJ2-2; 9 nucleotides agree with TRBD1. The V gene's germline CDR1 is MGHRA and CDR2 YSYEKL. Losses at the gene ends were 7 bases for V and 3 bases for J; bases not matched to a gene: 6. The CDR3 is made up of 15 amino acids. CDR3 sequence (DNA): TGCGCCAGCAATCTGGACAGGGGACACACCGGGGAGCTGTTTTTT. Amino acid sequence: CASNLDRGHTGELFF.

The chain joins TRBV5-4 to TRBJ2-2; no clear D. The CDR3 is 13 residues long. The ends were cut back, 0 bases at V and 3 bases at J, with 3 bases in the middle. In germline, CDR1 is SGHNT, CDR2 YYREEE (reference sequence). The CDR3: CASSLEHTGELFF. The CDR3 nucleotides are TGTGCCAGCAGCTTGGAGCACACCGGGGAGCTGTTTTTT.

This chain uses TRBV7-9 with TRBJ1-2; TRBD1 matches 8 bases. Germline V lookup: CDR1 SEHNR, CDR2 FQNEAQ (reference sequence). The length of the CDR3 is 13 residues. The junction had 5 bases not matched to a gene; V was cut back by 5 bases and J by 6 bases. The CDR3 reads CASSPQGGDGYTF. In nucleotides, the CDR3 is TGTGCCAGCAGCCCACAGGGGGGAGATGGCTACACCTTC.

The CDR3 nucleotides are TGTGCCAGCAGTCCAGCCGGGACTAGCGGTACAGATACGCAGTATTTT. This codes for CASSPAGTSGTDTQYF. V gene TRBV11-3 combines with J gene TRBJ2-3; 11 nucleotides match TRBD2. Trimming removed 6 bases from V and 3 bases from J; junction bases left unmatched: 8. CDR3 length: 16 residues. The V gene's germline CDR1 is SGHNT and CDR2 YENEEA. The full variable domain, completed using reference TRBV11-3 and TRBJ2-3, is EAGVVQSPRYKIIEKKQPVAFWCNPISGHNTLYWYLQNLGQGPELLIRYENEEAVDDSQLPKDRFSAERLKGVDSTLKIQPAELGDSAVYLCASSPAGTSGTDTQYFGPGTRLTVL.

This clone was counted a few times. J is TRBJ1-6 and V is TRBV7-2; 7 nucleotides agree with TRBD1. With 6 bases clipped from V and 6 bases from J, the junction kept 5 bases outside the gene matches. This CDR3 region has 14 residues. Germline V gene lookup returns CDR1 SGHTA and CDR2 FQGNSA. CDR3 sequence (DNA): TGTGCCAGCAGACACAGGGGACGTAATTCACCCCTCCACTTT. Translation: CASRHRGRNSPLHF.

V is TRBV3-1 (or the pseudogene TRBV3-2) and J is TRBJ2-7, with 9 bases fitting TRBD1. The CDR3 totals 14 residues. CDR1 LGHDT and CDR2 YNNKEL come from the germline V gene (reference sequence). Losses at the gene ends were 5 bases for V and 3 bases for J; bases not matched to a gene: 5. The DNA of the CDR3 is TGTGCCAGCAGCAGGGGACAGGGCCACTACGAGCAGTACTTC. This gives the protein CASSRGQGHYEQYF.

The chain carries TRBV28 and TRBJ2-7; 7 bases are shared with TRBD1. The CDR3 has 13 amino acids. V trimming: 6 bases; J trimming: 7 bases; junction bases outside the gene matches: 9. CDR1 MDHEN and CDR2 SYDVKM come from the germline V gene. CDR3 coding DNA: TGTGCCAGCAGCTCCAACAGGGGTGGAGAGCAGTACTTC. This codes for CASSSNRGGEQYF.

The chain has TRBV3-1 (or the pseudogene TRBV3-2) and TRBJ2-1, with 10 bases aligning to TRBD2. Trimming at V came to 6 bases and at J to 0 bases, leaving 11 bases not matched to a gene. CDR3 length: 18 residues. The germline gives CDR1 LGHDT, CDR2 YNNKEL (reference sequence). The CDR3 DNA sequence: TGTGCCAGCAGTCAACCCCTAGCGGGGGCCCACTCCTACAATGAGCAGTTCTTC. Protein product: CASSQPLAGAHSYNEQFF.

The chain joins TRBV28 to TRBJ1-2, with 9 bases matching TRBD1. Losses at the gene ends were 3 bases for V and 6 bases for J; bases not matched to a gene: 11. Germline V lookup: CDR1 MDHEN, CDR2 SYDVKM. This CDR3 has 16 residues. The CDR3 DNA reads TGTGCCAGCAGTTTTCGTCGACAGGGGGTTAAGAATGGCTACACCTTC. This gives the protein CASSFRRQGVKNGYTF.

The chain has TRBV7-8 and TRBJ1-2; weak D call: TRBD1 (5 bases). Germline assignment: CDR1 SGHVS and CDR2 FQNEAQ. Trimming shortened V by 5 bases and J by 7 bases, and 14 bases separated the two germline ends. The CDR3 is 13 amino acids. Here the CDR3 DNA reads TGTGCCAGCAGCCCTCAGTGGGGGGTTGGCTACACCTTC. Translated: CASSPQWGVGYTF. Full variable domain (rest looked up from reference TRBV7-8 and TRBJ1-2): GAGVSQSPRYKVAKRGQDVALRCDPISGHVSLFWYQQALGQGPEFLTYFQNEAQLDKSGLPSDRFFAERPEGSVSTLKIQRTQQEDSAVYLCASSPQWGVGYTFGSGTRLTVV.

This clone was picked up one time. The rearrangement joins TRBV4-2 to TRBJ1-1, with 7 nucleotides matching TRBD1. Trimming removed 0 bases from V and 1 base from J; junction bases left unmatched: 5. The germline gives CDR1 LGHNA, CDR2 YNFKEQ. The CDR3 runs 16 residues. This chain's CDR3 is CASSQDPGGRNTEAFF. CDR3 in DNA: TGTGCCAGCAGCCAAGATCCAGGGGGACGGAACACTGAAGCTTTCTTT.

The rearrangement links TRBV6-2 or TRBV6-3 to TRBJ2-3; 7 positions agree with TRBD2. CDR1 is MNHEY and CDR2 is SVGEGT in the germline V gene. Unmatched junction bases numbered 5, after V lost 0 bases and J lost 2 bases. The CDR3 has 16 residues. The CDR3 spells CASSYSLADNTDTQYF. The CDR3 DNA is TGTGCCAGCAGTTACTCCCTAGCGGATAACACAGATACGCAGTATTTT.

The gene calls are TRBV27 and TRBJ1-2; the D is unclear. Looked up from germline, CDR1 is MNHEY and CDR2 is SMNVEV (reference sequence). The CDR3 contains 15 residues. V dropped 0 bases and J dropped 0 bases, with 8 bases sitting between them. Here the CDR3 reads CASSLSRGANYGYTF. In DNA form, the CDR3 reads TGTGCCAGCAGTTTATCCCGGGGAGCTAACTATGGCTACACCTTC.

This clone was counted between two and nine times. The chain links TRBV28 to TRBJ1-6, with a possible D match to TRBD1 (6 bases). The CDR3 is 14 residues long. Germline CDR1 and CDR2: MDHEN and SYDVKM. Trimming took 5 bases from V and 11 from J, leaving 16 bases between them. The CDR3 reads CASSPLTGLAPLHF. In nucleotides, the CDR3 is TGTGCCAGCAGTCCTCTGACAGGTCTCGCACCCCTCCACTTT.

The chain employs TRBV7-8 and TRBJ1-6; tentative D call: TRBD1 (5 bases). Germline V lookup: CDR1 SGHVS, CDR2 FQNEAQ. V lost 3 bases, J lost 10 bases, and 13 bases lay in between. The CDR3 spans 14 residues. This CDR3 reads CASSFSDRGSPLHF. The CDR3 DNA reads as TGTGCCAGCAGCTTCAGTGATCGGGGGTCACCCCTCCACTTT.

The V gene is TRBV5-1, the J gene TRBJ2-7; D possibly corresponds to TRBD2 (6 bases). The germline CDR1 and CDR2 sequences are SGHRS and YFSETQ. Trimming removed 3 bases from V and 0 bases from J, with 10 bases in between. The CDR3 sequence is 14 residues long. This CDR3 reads CASSSPGLSYEQYF. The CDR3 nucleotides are TGCGCCAGCAGCTCACCGGGACTCTCCTACGAGCAGTACTTC.

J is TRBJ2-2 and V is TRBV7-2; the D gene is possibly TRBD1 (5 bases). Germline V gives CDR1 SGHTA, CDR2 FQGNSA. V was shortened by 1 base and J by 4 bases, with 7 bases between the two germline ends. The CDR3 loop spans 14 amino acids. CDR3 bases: TGTGCCAGCAGCTTAGAGACAGTCACCGGGGAGCTGTTTTTT. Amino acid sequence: CASSLETVTGELFF.

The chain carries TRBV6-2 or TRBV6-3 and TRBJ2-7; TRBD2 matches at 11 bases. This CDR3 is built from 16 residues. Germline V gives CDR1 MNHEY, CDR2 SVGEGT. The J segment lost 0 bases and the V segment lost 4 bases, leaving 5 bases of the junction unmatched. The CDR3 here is CASSWGGTSGSYEQYF. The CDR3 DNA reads TGTGCCAGCAGTTGGGGGGGGACTAGCGGCTCCTACGAGCAGTACTTC.

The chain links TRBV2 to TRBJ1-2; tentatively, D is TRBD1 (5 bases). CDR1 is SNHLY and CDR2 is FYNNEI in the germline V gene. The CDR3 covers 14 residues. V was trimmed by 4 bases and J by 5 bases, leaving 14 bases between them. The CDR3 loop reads CASSVRGLQYGYTF. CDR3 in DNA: TGTGCCAGCAGTGTAAGGGGACTTCAGTATGGCTACACCTTC. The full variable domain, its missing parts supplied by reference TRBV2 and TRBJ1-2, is EPEVTQTPSHQVTQMGQEVILRCVPISNHLYFYWYRQILGQKVEFLVSFYNNEISEKSEIFDDQFSVERPDGSNFTLKIRSTKLEDSAMYFCASSVRGLQYGYTFGSGTRLTVV.

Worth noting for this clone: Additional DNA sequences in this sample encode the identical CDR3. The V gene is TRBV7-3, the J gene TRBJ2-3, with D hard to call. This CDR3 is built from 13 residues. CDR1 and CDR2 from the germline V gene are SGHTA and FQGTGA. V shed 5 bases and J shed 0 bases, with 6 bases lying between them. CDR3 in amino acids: CASSPSSTDTQYF. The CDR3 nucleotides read TGTGCCAGCAGCCCTTCTAGCACAGATACGCAGTATTTT.